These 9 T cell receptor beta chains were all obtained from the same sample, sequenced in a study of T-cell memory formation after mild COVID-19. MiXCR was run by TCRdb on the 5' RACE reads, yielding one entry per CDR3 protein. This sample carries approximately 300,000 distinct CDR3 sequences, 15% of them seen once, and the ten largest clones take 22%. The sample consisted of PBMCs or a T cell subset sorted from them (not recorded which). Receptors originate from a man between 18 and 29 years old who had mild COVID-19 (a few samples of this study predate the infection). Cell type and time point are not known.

This chain's CDR3 is CASSEAVTGAGRSGYTF. CDR3 nucleotide sequence: TGTGCCAGCAGTGAAGCGGTGACAGGAGCCGGGAGAAGTGGCTACACCTTC. The V gene is TRBV6-1, the J gene TRBJ1-2; D possibly corresponds to TRBD1 (6 bases). Germline V gives CDR1 MNHNS, CDR2 SASEGT. The CDR3 has 17 residues. V was shortened by 0 bases and J by 7 bases, with 21 bases between the two germline ends.

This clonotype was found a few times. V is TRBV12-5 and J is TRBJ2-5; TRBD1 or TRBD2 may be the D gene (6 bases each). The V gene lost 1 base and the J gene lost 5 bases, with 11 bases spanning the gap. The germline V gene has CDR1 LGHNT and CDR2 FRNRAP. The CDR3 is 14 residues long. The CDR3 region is CASGLDGGSETQYF. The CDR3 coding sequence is TGTGCTAGTGGTTTGGACGGGGGCTCGGAGACCCAGTACTTC. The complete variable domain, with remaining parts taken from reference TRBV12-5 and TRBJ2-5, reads DARVTQTPRHKVTEMGQEVTMRCQPILGHNTVFWYRQTMMQGLELLAYFRNRAPLDDSGMPKDRFSAEMPDATLATLKIQPSEPRDSAVYFCASGLDGGSETQYFGPGTRLLVL.

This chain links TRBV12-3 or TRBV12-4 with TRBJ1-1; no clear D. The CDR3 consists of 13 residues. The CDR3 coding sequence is TGTGTCGGCAGCCGTAATATGAACACTGAAGCTTTCTTT. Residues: CVGSRNMNTEAFF.

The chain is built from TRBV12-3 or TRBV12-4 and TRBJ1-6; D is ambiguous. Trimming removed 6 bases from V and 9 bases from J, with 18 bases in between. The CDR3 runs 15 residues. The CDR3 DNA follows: TGTGCCAGCAGAGAACGCACCGGGATAACTTCACCCCTCCACTTT. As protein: CASRERTGITSPLHF.

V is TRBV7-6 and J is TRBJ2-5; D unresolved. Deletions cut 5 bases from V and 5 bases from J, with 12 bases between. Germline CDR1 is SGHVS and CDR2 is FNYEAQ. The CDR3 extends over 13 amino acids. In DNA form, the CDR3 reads TGTGCCAGCAGCCCAGGCCGGTGGGAGACCCAGTACTTC. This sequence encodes CASSPGRWETQYF. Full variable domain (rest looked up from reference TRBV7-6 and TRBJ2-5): GAGVSQSPRYKVTKRGQDVALRCDPISGHVSLYWYRQALGQGPEFLTYFNYEAQQDKSGLPNDRFSAERPEGSISTLTIQRTEQRDSAMYRCASSPGRWETQYFGPGTRLLVL.

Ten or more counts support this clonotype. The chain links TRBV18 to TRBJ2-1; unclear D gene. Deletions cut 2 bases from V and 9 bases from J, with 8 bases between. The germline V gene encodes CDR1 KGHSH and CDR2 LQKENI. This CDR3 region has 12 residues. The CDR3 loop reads CASSPGLSEQFF. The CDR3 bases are TGTGCCAGCTCACCAGGGCTCTCTGAGCAGTTCTTC.

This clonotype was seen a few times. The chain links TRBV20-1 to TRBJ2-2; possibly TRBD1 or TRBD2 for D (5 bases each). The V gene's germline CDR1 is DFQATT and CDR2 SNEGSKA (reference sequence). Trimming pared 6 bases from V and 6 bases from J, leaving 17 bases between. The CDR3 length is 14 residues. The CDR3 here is CSAPRGRLAGELFF. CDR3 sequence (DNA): TGCAGTGCCCCGAGGGGCAGGTTGGCCGGGGAGCTGTTTTTT.

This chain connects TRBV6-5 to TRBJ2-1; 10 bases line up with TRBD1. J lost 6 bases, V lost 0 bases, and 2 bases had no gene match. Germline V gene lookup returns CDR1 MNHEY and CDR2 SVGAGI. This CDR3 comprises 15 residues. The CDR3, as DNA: TGTGCCAGCAGTTACTCGTGGACAGGGGGCAATGAGCAGTTCTTC. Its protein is CASSYSWTGGNEQFF.

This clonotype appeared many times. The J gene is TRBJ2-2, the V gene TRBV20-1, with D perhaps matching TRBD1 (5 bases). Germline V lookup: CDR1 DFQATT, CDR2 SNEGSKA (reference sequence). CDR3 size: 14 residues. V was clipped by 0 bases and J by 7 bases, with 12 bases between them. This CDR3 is CSARDPQGSGELFF. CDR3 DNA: TGCAGTGCTAGAGATCCGCAGGGTAGCGGGGAGCTGTTTTTT.